This TCR beta chain was obtained from a study of multiple sclerosis patients with progressive multifocal leukoencephalopathy. CDR3 size: 12 residues. Per the germline V gene, CDR1 is SQVTM and CDR2 is ANQGSEA. With 0 bases removed from V and 5 bases from J, the gap between germline ends came to 7 bases. Remarks on this clone: Its antigen is still unknown.

Time point here: approximately twelve months of natalizumab therapy. Synthetic inline TR CDR3 controls covering all V-J pairings were spiked into each PCR. Clones were read by immunoSEQ multiplex PCR, and TCRdb kept only the in-frame ones, dropping some. The sample records 20,000 to 30,000 clones, around 93% being singletons. Overall study results and limits: Less diverse TRB repertoires were suggested in most PML patients.

Sequencing was performed on PBMCs, taken from a patient treated with natalizumab. The sequence derives from a man younger than 45 with multiple sclerosis. The chain recombines TRBV29-1 with TRBJ1-2, with D possibly TRBD1 on 5 matching bases. Here the CDR3 reads CSVEDDSYGYTF. The CDR3 nucleotides read TGCAGCGTTGAAGATGACAGTTATGGCTACACCTTC.